This TCR beta chain emerged from a study of blood T cell repertoires in COVID-19. Sequencing used immunoSEQ multiplex PCR; TCRdb keeps in-frame clones, though not all of them. Counted here are about 170,000 clones, 88% occurring once; the ten biggest clones make up around 2.1%. This CDR3 spans 11 amino acids. Germline loops: CDR1 DFQATT, CDR2 SNEGSKA (reference sequence). The V call is TRBV20-1, the J call TRBJ1-2, with D possibly TRBD1 on 6 matching bases. The source of this sequence is a man aged 50-59 years who had recovered from COVID-19. The sample was peripheral blood. DNA of the CDR3: TGCAGGGGGATTACAGGGTTGAGGGACACCTTC. The encoded protein is CRGITGLRDTF.